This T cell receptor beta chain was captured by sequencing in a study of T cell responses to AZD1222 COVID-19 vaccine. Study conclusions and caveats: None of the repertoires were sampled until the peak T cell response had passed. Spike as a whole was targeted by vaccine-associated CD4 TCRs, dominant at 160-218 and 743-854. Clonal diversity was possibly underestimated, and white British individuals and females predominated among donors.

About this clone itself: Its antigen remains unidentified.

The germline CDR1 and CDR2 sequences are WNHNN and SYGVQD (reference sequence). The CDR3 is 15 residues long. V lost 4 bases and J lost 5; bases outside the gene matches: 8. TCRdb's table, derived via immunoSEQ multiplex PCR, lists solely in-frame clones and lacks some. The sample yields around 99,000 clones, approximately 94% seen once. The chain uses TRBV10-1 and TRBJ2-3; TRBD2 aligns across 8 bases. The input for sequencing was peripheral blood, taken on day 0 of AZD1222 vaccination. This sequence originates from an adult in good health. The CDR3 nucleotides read TGCGCCAGCAGTGGTAGCGGGGCCCGGGAAGATACGCAGTATTTT. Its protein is CASSGSGAREDTQYF.